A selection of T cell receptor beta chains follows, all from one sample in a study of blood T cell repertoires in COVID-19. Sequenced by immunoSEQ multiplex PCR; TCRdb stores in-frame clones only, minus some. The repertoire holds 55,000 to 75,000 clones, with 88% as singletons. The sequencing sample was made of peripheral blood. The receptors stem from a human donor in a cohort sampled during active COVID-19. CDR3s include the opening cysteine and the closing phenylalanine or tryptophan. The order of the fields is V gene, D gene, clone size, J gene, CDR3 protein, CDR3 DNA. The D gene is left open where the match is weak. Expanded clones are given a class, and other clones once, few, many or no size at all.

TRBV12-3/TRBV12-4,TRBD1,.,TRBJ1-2,CASSLGQIYGYTF,TGTGCCAGCAGTTTGGGACAGATCTATGGCTACACCTTC
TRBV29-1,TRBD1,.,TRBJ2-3,CSVGGTGLFRDTQYF,TGCAGCGTAGGAGGGACAGGGCTTTTCCGTGATACGCAGTATTTT
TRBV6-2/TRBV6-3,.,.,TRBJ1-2,CASSYSLAWDGYTF,TGTGCCAGCAGTTACTCGCTAGCATGGGATGGCTACACCTTC
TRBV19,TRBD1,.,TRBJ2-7,CASTRQGGHSYEQYF,TGTGCCAGTACCCGACAGGGGGGTCACTCCTACGAGCAGTACTTC
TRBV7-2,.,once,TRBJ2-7,CASSTFTGSYEQYF,TGTGCCAGCAGCACTTTTACGGGGAGCTACGAGCAGTACTTC
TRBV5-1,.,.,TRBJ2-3,CASSPTGPTVDTQYF,TGCGCCAGCAGCCCCACGGGTCCTACTGTGGATACGCAGTATTTT
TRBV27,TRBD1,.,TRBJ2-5,CASSSPRTTGAETQYF,TGTGCCAGCAGTTCCCCCCGAACGACAGGGGCGGAGACCCAGTACTTC
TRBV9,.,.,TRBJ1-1,CASSVDSYTEAFF,TGTGCCAGCAGCGTAGATTCTTACACTGAAGCTTTCTTT
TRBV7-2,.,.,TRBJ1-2,CASSFATGNGYTF,TGTGCCAGCAGCTTTGCAACAGGGAATGGCTACACCTTC
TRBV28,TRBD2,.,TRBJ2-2,CASSPRGGRNTGELFF,TGTGCCAGCAGTCCGCGCGGGGGAAGAAACACCGGGGAGCTGTTTTTT
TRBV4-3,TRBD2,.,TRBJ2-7,CASSQEHLGGSSYEQYF,TGCGCCAGCAGCCAAGAGCATTTGGGGGGGAGCTCCTACGAGCAGTACTTC
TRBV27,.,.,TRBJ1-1,CALNSGSTEAFF,TGTGCCCTAAACTCGGGGAGCACTGAAGCTTTCTTT
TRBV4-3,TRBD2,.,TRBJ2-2,CASSHFGAGGNTGELFF,TGCGCCAGCAGCCATTTCGGAGCGGGGGGGAACACCGGGGAGCTGTTTTTT
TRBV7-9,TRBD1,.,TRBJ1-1,CASSLAQGGNTEAFF,TGTGCCAGCAGCTTAGCCCAGGGGGGGAACACTGAAGCTTTCTTT
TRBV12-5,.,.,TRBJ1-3,CASRNRVGNTIYF,TGTGCTAGTAGGAACAGGGTCGGAAACACCATATATTTT
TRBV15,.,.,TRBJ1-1,CATSRAPPRGEAFF,TGTGCCACCAGCAGAGCCCCCCCAAGAGGTGAAGCTTTCTTT
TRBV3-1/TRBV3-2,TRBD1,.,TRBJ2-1,CASSQGSNRGTEQFF,TGTGCCAGCAGCCAAGGTAGTAACAGGGGGACTGAGCAGTTCTTC
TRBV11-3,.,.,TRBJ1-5,CASSHDRWVDSNQPQHF,TGTGCCAGCAGCCACGACAGGTGGGTTGATAGCAATCAGCCCCAGCATTTT
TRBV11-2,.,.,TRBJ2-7,CASSLAGTLSYEQYF,TGTGCCAGCAGCTTAGCTGGCACCCTCTCCTACGAGCAGTACTTC
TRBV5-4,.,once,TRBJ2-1,CASSLWPNGANEQFF,TGTGCCAGCAGCTTGTGGCCCAATGGGGCCAATGAGCAGTTCTTC
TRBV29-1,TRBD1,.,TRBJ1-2,CSVMGTAYGYTF,TGCAGCGTCATGGGGACAGCCTATGGCTACACCTTC
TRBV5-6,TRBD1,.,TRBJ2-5,CASSLEGAWETQYF,TGTGCCAGCAGCTTGGAGGGGGCGTGGGAGACCCAGTACTTC
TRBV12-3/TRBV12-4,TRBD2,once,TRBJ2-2,CASSLAGEELFF,TGTGCCAGCAGCCTAGCGGGGGAGGAGCTGTTTTTT
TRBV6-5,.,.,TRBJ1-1,CASSYSARNTEAFF,TGTGCCAGCAGTTACTCCGCCAGAAACACTGAAGCTTTCTTT
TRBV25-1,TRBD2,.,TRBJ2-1,CASSFQLGLPGDEQFF,TGTGCCAGCAGTTTTCAATTGGGACTACCTGGGGATGAGCAGTTCTTC
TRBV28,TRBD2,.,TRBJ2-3,CASSPTSEPDTQYF,TGTGCCAGCAGCCCGACTAGCGAGCCAGATACGCAGTATTTT
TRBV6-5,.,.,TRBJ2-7,CASSYSPRQELYF,TGTGCCAGCAGTTACTCCCCACGACAGGAGTTGTACTTC
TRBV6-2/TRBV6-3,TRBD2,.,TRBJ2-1,CASSPPGLESWEQFF,TGTGCCAGCAGCCCACCGGGACTAGAAAGTTGGGAGCAGTTCTTC
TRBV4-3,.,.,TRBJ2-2,CASSQDQTGELFF,TGCGCCAGCAGCCAAGACCAAACCGGGGAGCTGTTTTTT
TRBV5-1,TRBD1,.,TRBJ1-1,CASSLEQGHRGAFF,TGCGCCAGCAGCTTGGAACAGGGGCATAGGGGAGCTTTCTTT
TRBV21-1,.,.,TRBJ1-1,CASSAGRAFF,TGTGCCAGCAGCGCTGGGCGAGCTTTCTTT
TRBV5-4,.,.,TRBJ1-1,CASFLGGAGTEAFF,TGTGCCAGCTTCTTAGGAGGTGCAGGCACTGAAGCTTTCTTT
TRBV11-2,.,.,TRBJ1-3,CASSSQRYGNTIYF,TGTGCCAGCAGCAGTCAGAGGTACGGAAACACCATATATTTT
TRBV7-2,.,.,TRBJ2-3,CASSLAQTDTQYF,TGTGCCAGCAGCTTGGCCCAAACAGATACGCAGTATTTT
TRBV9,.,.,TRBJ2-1,CASSVATRDNEQFF,TGTGCCAGCAGCGTAGCGACTAGGGACAATGAGCAGTTCTTC
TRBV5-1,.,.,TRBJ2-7,CASSRERGHEQYF,TGCGCCAGCAGCCGGGAGAGGGGCCACGAGCAGTACTTC
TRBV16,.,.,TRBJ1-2,CASSQQHSGDGYTF,TGTGCCAGCAGCCAACAGCATTCCGGGGATGGCTACACCTTC
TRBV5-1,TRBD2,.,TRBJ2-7,CASSLRSGRIYEQYF,TGCGCCAGCAGCTTGCGTAGCGGGAGGATCTACGAGCAGTACTTC
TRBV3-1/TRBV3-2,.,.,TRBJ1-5,CASSPPGRAEPQHF,TGTGCCAGCAGCCCCCCCGGGAGAGCGGAGCCCCAGCATTTT
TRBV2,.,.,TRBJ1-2,CASISVGTISNYGYTF,TGTGCCAGCATAAGCGTCGGGACAATCTCTAACTATGGCTACACCTTC
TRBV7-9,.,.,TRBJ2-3,CASSPDGALQDTQYF,TGTGCCAGCAGCCCGGATGGGGCCCTACAAGATACGCAGTATTTT
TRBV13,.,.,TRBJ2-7,CASSASGLIYEQYF,TGTGCCAGCAGCGCATCGGGACTTATCTACGAGCAGTACTTC
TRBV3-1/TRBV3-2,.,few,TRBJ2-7,CASSQGGRGTYEQYF,TGTGCCAGCAGCCAAGGAGGAAGGGGCACCTACGAGCAGTACTTC
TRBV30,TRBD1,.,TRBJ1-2,CAWIGQGFYGYTF,TGTGCCTGGATTGGACAGGGGTTTTATGGCTACACCTTC
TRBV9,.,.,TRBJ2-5,CASSKGGFQETQYF,TGTGCCAGCAGCAAGGGGGGGTTCCAAGAGACCCAGTACTTC
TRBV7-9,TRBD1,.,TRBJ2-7,CASSLGQGKAYEQYF,TGTGCCAGCAGCTTGGGACAGGGCAAAGCCTACGAGCAGTACTTC
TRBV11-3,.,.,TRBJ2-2,CASSLGAGNTGELFF,TGTGCCAGCAGCTTAGGCGCGGGGAACACCGGGGAGCTGTTTTTT
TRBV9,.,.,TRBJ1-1,CASSAGGEMNTEAFF,TGTGCCAGCAGCGCTGGGGGGGAAATGAACACTGAAGCTTTCTTT
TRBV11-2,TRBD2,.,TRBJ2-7,CASSLKLAGAAVGEQYF,TGTGCCAGCAGCTTGAAACTAGCGGGGGCCGCTGTTGGGGAGCAGTACTTC
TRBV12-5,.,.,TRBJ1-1,CASGLVLLNTEAFF,TGTGCTAGTGGTTTGGTACTATTGAACACTGAAGCTTTCTTT